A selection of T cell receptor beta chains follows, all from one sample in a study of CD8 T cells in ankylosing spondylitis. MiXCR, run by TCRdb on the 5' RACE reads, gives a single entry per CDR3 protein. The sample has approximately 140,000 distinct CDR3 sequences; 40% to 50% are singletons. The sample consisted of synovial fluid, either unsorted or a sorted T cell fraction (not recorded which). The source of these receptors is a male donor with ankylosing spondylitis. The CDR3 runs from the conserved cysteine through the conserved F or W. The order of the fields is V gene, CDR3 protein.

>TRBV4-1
CASSQDLGPSPYNEQFF
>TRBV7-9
CASRDRGVTGELFF
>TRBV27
CASSLLLNNEQFF
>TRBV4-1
CASSQELSAGGPGKNIQYF
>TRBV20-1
CSARTGEGHTDTQYF
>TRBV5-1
CASSLPIRTAYNEQFF
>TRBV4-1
CASSQDLQGAGAGELFF
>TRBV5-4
CASSSGSSVQYF
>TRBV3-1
CASSQFFAGQETQYF
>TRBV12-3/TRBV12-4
CASSLKGLCDAGELFF
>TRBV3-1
CASSQDKVWERGWDTGELFF
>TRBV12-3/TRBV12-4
CASARLYSNQPQHF
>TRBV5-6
CASSYMTATYEQYF
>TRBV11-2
CASSFWGYPETQYF
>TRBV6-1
CASSEQTGDTGELFF
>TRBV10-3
CAISGWEDTQYF
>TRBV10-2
CASSDSGDYGYTF
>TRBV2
CARADDMGLAGGPTYNEQFF
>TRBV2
CASSGSVNTGELFF
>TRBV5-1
CASSFVWGANEKLFF
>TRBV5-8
CASSFRWGADTQYF
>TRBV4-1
CASSQGLQGRTEAFF
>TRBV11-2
CASSPQTGASFTGSYNEQFF
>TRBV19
CASTITGNTEAFF
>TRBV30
CAYQGLSVLDTQYF
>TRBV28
CASSPDLRSSGELLF
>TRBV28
CASSSLGAAENGMGGYTF
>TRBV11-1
CASSLGEREGLVNEQFF
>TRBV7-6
CASSLVPGLRTTDTQYF
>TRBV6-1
CASRRPGQGYNEQFF
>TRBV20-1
CSAKTSGARPGEQFF
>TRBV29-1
CSVEGRPSPRINEQFF
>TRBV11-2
CASSLVGGRSYEQYF
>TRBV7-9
CASSLRTRRNTDTQYF
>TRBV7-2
CASSFPSGRSDTQYF
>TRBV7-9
CASSLAVRGASGETQYF
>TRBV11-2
CASSLAYYNEQFF
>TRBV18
CASSREDYEQYF
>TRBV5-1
CASSLIRTSGGVVEQFF
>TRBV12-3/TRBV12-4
CASRPSGSGEPQHF
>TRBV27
CASSLSRPDPYGYTF
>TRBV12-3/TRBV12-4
CASSFWDYPYNEQFF
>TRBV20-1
CSASGTNTGELFF
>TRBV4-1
CASSQGQGASAEAFF
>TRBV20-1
CSARRDRGTYEQYF
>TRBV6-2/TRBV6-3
CASTRRFKETQYF
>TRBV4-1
CASSLPPVGQGTYEQYF
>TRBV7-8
CASSLYREYQETQYF
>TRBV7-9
CASSLDRDRQNPHF
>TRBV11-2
CASSLDRDRPSETQYF
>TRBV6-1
CASRHWRNPYEQYF
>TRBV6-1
CASSVTENEKLFF
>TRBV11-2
CASSAGQNYGYTF
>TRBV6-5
CASSYSQGSYNEQFF
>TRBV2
CASRRVSEQYF
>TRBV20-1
CSAITRDSNGYTF
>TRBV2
CASSEASGLDQPQHF
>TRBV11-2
CASSVRISTEAFF
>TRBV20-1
CSARDFYTGELFF
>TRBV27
CASSPAEKYPNEQYF